This TCR beta chain derives from a study of T cells in Graves' hyperthyroidism and ophthalmopathy. Points from the study as a whole: Blood samples included most of the expanded thyroid clonotypes exceeding 0.001.

TCR beta CDR3 sequences were amplified from RNA transcripts. TCR CDR3 underwent first-round RT-PCR with the HTBI primer set. TCRdb analysed the multiplex PCR reads with MiXCR anew, one entry per CDR3 protein. The table shows approximately 98,000 distinct CDR3 sequences, with approximately 40% occurring only once. V was clipped by 0 bases and J by 2 bases, with 11 bases between them. Germline V gene sequence: CDR1 SGHRS, CDR2 YFSETQ. The CDR3 has 15 amino acids. This clonotype was seen ten or more times. Its antigen remains unidentified. The V call is TRBV5-1, the J call TRBJ2-5; D is perhaps TRBD2 (5 bases). Sequenced material: peripheral blood or thyroid tissue (not recorded which). The TCR originated in a woman aged 25 to 39 with Graves' hyperthyroidism. The CDR3 reads CASSLGGSLQETQYF. CDR3 sequence (DNA): TGCGCCAGCAGCTTGGGCGGGTCCCTACAAGAGACCCAGTACTTC.